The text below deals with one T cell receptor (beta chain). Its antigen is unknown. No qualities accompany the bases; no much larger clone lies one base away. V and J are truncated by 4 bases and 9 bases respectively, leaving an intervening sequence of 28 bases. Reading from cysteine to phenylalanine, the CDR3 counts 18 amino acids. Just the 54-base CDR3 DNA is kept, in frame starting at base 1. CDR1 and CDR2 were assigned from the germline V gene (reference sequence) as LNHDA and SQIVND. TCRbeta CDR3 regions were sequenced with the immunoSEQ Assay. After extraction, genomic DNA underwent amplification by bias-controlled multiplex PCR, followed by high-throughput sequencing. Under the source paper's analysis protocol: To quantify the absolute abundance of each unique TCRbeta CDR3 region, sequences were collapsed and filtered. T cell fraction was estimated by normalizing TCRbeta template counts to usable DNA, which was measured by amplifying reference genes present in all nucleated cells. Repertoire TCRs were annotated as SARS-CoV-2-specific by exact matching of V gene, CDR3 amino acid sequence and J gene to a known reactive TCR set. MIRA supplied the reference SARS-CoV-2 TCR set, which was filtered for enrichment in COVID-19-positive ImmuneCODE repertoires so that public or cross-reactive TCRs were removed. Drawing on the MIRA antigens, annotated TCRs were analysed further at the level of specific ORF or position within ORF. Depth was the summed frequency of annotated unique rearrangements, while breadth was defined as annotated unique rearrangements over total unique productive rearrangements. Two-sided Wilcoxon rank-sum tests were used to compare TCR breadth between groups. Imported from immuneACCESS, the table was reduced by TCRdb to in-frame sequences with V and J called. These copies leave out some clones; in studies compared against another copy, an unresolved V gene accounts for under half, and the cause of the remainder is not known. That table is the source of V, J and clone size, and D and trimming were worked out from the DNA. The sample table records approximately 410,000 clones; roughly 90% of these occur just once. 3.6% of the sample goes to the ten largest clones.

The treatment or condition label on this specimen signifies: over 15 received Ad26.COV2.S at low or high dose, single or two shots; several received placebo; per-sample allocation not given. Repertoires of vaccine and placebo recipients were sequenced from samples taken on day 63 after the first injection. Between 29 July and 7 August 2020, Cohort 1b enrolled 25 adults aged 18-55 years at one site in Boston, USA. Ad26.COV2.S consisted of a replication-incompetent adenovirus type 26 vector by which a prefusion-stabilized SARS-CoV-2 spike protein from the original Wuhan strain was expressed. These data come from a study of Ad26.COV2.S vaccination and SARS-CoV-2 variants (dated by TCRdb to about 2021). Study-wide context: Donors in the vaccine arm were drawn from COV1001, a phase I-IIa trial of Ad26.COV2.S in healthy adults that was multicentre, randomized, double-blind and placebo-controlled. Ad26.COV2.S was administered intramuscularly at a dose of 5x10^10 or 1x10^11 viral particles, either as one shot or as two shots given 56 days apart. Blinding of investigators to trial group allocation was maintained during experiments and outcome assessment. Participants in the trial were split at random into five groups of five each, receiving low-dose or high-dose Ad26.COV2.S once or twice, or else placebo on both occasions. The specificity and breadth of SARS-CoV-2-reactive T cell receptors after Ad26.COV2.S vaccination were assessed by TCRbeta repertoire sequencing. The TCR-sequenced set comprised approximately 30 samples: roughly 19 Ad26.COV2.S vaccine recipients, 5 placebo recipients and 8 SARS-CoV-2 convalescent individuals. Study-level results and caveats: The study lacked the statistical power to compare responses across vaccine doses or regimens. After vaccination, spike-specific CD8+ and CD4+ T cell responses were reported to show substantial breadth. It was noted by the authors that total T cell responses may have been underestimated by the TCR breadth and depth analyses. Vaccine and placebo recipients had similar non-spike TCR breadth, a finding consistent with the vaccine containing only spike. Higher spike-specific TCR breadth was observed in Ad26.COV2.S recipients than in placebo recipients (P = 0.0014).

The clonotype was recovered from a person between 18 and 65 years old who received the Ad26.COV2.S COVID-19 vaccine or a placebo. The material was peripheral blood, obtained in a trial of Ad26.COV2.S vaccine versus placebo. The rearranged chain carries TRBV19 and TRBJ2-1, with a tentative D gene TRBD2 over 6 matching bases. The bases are TGTGCCAGTAGTAGGGTGGGGGGTGGTCCAAGCGGCTTGAGTGAGCAGTTCTTC. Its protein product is CASSRVGGGPSGLSEQFF. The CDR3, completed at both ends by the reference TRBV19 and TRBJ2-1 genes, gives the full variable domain DGGITQSPKYLFRKEGQNVTLSCEQNLNHDAMYWYRQDPGQGLRLIYYSQIVNDFQKGDIAEGYSVSREKKESFPLTVTSAQKNPTAFYLCASSRVGGGPSGLSEQFFGPGTRLTVL.